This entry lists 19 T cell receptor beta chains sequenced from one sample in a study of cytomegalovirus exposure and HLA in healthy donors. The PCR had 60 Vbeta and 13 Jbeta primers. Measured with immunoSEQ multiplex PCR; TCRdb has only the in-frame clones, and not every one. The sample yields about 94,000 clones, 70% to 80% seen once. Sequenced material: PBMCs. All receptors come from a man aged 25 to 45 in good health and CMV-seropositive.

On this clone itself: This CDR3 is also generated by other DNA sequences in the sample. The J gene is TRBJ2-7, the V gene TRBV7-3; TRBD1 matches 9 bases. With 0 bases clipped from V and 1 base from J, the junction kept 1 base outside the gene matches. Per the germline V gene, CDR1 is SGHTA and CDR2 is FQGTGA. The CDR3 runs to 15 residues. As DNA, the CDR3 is TGTGCCAGCAGCTTAACGGGACAGGGTTCCTACGAGCAGTACTTC. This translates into CASSLTGQGSYEQYF.

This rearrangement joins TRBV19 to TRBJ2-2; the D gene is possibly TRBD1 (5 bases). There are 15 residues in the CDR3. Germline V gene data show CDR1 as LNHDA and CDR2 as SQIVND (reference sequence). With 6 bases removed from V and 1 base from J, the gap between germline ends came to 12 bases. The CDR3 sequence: CASRGGRVNTGELFF. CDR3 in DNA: TGTGCCAGTAGAGGCGGCAGGGTGAACACCGGGGAGCTGTTTTTT.

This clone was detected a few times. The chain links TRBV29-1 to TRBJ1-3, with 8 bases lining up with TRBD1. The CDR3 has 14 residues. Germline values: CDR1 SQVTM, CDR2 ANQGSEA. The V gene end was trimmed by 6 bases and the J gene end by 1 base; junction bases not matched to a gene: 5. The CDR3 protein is CSVLWTGSGNTIYF. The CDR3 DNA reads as TGCAGCGTGCTATGGACAGGGTCTGGAAACACCATATATTTT.

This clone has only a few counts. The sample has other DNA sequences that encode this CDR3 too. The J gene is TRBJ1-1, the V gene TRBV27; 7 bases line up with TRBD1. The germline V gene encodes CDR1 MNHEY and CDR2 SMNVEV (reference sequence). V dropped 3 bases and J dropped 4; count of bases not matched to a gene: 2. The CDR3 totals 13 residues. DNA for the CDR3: TGTGCCAGCAGTTTGCAGGGGGGCACTGAAGCTTTCTTT. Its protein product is CASSLQGGTEAFF.

DNA of the CDR3: TGTGCCAGCAGTGGGGTCGGGGGGTGGTGGGGCACCATATATTTT. Translated, it gives CASSGVGGWWGTIYF. This chain uses TRBV6-1 with TRBJ1-3; D is perhaps TRBD1 (5 bases). CDR3 size: 15 residues. From germline, CDR1 is MNHNS and CDR2 SASEGT. The V and J ends lost 4 bases and 9 bases respectively, with 19 bases between them.

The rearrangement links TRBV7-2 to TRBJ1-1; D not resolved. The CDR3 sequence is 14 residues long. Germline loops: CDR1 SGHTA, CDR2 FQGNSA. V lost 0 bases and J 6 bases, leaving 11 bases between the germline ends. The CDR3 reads CASSLAAGGPEAFF. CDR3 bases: TGTGCCAGCAGCTTAGCCGCTGGAGGGCCTGAAGCTTTCTTT.

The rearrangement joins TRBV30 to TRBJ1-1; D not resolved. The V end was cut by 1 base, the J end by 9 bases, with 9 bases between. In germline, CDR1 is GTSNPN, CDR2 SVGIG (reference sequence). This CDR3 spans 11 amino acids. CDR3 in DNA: TGTGCCTGGAGTGATCTGGCAAAAGCTTTCTTT. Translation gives CAWSDLAKAFF.

The CDR3 nucleotides read TGTGCCAGCAGTGAACAAGGGGACACTTCCTACGAGCAGTACTTC. It specifies CASSEQGDTSYEQYF. This chain joins TRBV6-1 and TRBJ2-7; D is perhaps TRBD1 (6 bases). The CDR3 loop spans 15 amino acids. The germline V gene encodes CDR1 MNHNS and CDR2 SASEGT. Trimming cost V 2 bases and J 1 base, with 12 bases left between them.

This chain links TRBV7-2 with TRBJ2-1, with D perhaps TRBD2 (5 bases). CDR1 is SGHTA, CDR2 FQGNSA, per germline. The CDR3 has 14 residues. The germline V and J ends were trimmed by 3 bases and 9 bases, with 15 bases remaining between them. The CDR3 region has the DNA TGTGCCAGCAGCTTCCTCCCGGCGGGTACTGAGCAGTTCTTC. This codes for CASSFLPAGTEQFF. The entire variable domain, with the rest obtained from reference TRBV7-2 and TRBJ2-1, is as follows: GAGVSQSPSNKVTEKGKDVELRCDPISGHTALYWYRQSLGQGLEFLIYFQGNSAPDKSGLPSDRFSAERTGGSVSTLTIQRTQQEDSAVYLCASSFLPAGTEQFFGPGTRLTVL.

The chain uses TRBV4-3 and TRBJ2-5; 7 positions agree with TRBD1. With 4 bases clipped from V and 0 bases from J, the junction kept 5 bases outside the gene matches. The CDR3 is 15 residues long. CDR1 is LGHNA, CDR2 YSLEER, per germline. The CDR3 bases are TGCGCCAGCAGCCCTATGACAGGGAACCAAGAGACCCAGTACTTC. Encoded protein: CASSPMTGNQETQYF.

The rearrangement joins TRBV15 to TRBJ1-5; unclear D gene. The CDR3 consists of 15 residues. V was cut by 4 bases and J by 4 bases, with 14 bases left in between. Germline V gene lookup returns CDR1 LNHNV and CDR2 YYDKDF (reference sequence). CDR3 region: CATSTGNWYNQPQHF. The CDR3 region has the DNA TGTGCCACCAGCACCGGGAACTGGTATAATCAGCCCCAGCATTTT.

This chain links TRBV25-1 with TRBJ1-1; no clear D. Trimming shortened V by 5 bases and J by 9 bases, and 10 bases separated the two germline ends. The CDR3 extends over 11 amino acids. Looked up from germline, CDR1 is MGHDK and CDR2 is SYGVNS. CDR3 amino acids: CASSMAAKAFF. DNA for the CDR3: TGTGCCAGCAGTATGGCCGCAAAAGCTTTCTTT.

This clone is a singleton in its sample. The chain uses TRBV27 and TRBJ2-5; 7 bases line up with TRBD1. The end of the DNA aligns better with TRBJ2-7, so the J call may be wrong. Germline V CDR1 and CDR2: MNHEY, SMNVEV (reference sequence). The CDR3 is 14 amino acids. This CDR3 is CASSPDRVRNEQYF. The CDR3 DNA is TGTGCCAGCAGTCCTGACAGGGTTAGGAACGAGCAGTACTTC.

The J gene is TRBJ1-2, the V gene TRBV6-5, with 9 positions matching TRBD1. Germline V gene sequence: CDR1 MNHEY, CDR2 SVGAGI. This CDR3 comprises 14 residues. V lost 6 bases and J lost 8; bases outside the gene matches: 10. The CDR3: CASSLVTGGGGYTF. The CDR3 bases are TGTGCCAGCAGCCTTGTTACAGGGGGCGGCGGCTACACCTTC.

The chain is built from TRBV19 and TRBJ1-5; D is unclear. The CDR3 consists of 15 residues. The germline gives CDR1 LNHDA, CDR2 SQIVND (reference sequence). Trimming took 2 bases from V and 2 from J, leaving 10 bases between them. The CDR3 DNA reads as TGTGCCAGTAGTATAATAGTGGTAGGCAATCAGCCCCAGCATTTT. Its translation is CASSIIVVGNQPQHF. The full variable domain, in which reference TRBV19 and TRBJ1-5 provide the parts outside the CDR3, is DGGITQSPKYLFRKEGQNVTLSCEQNLNHDAMYWYRQDPGQGLRLIYYSQIVNDFQKGDIAEGYSVSREKKESFPLTVTSAQKNPTAFYLCASSIIVVGNQPQHFGDGTRLSIL.

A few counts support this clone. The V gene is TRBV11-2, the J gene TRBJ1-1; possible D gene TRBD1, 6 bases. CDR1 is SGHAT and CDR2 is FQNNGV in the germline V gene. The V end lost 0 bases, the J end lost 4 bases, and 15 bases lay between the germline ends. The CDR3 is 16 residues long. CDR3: CASSLEDKGGGTEAFF. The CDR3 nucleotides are TGTGCCAGCAGCTTAGAGGACAAGGGGGGGGGCACTGAAGCTTTCTTT.

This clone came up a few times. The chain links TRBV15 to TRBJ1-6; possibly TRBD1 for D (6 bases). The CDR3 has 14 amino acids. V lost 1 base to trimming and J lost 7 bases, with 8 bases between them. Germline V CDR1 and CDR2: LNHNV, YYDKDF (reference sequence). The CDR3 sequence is CATSRAQGNSPLHF. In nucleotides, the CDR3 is TGTGCCACCAGCAGAGCCCAGGGGAATTCACCCCTCCACTTT.

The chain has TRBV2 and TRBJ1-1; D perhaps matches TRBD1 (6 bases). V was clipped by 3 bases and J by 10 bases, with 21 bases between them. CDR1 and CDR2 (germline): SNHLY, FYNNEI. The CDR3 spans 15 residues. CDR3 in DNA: TGTGCCAGCAGTGACAGGGGTCCTCGGGGTAGTGTAGCTTTCTTT. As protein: CASSDRGPRGSVAFF.

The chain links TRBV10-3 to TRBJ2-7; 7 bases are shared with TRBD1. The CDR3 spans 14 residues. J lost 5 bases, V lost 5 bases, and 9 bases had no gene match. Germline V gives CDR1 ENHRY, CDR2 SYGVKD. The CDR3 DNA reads TGTGCCATCAGTTTACTACAGGGGACGAACGAGCAGTACTTC. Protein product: CAISLLQGTNEQYF.